The rows below give T cell receptor beta chains drawn from one sample of a study of CD8 T cells in ankylosing spondylitis. TCRdb itself ran the 5' RACE reads through MiXCR, one entry per CDR3 protein. There are around 140,000 distinct CDR3 sequences in the sample; around 10% occur only once, and around 4.3% lies in the top ten. Sample: blood, either unsorted or a sorted T cell fraction (not recorded which). The source of these receptors is a female donor with ankylosing spondylitis or in good health (not recorded which). The CDR3 runs from the conserved cysteine through the conserved F or W.

CDR3aa: CATSQGGALNQPQHF
v_gene: TRBV3-1

CDR3aa: CASSRAAFSCEQCF
v_gene: TRBV11-2

CDR3aa: CASSPTDRPAKNIQYF
v_gene: TRBV5-1

CDR3aa: CASRLAGASDTQYF
v_gene: TRBV27

CDR3aa: CASSLSLEGEQYF
v_gene: TRBV27

CDR3aa: CASSQERRWAGRYEQYF
v_gene: TRBV3-1

CDR3aa: CASSFTGSGTEAFF
v_gene: TRBV5-1

CDR3aa: CASGPSGTGVYEQYF
v_gene: TRBV28

CDR3aa: CASSLGGGGQYF
v_gene: TRBV7-9

CDR3aa: CAWRLQGGDGYTF
v_gene: TRBV30

CDR3aa: CSVERGSLANYGYTF
v_gene: TRBV29-1

CDR3aa: CASSLDQLGEQYF
v_gene: TRBV11-2

CDR3aa: CASSQVRAGVTYEQYF
v_gene: TRBV14

CDR3aa: CASSLNSGNPDTQYF
v_gene: TRBV7-9

CDR3aa: CASIRGGVHQETQYF
v_gene: TRBV28

CDR3aa: CASSLLGRQNTEAFF
v_gene: TRBV5-1

CDR3aa: CASSLGQGKWPQHF
v_gene: TRBV5-1

CDR3aa: CSPDRGYGYTF
v_gene: TRBV29-1

CDR3aa: CATFKGDSNQPQHF
v_gene: TRBV10-3

CDR3aa: CASYQAPLYTGELFF
v_gene: TRBV3-1

CDR3aa: CSAPVPGQGNEQFF
v_gene: TRBV20-1

CDR3aa: CASSFGRDYGYTF
v_gene: TRBV5-1

CDR3aa: CASSEPFQVEQYF
v_gene: TRBV2

CDR3aa: CATSDLRAENRGTGELFF
v_gene: TRBV24-1

CDR3aa: CASSLVRGREEKLFF
v_gene: TRBV7-8

CDR3aa: CASRVTANTEAFF
v_gene: TRBV2

CDR3aa: CASRPGTDNSPLHF
v_gene: TRBV5-1

CDR3aa: CASSLFPSGGGSNEQFF
v_gene: TRBV7-3

CDR3aa: CASSFVVETQYF
v_gene: TRBV7-6

CDR3aa: CASRVGAGGNYGYTF
v_gene: TRBV12-3/TRBV12-4

CDR3aa: CSARGGGTDTQYF
v_gene: TRBV20-1

CDR3aa: CASSLETNTGELFF
v_gene: TRBV7-9

CDR3aa: CASSQRTTGANTEAFF
v_gene: TRBV4-1

CDR3aa: CASSLSRWGDGANVLTF
v_gene: TRBV7-8

CDR3aa: CASSLFESAGIAGELFF
v_gene: TRBV7-9

CDR3aa: CAISESNGRDEQFF
v_gene: TRBV10-3

CDR3aa: CASSQERTGVNTEAFF
v_gene: TRBV4-2

CDR3aa: CASRWLAQETQYF
v_gene: TRBV2

CDR3aa: CSAKPVGSVTEQFF
v_gene: TRBV20-1

CDR3aa: CASRGPPGGLSYGYTF
v_gene: TRBV12-3/TRBV12-4

CDR3aa: CASSFGTFSPLHF
v_gene: TRBV27

CDR3aa: CSASVSSGQETQYF
v_gene: TRBV20-1

CDR3aa: CASSSLTKNTGELFF
v_gene: TRBV7-3

CDR3aa: CSARGGELGLNTEAFF
v_gene: TRBV20-1

CDR3aa: CSARRTGGLEKLFF
v_gene: TRBV20-1

CDR3aa: CASSLTGMGSNQPQHF
v_gene: TRBV18

CDR3aa: CASSLAGRGLNTEAFF
v_gene: TRBV7-9

CDR3aa: CSARGPPRVNEQFF
v_gene: TRBV20-1

CDR3aa: CASRQTVQETQYF
v_gene: TRBV5-1

CDR3aa: CASSSGREETQYF
v_gene: TRBV28

CDR3aa: CSVMGSDDEQYF
v_gene: TRBV29-1

CDR3aa: CASSLDQGSPLGAGYTF
v_gene: TRBV7-8

CDR3aa: CASSRMAGRENYGYTF
v_gene: TRBV7-9

CDR3aa: CASSFIWNTEAFF
v_gene: TRBV11-2

CDR3aa: CSARVWDRGRSDTIYF
v_gene: TRBV20-1